A few counts support the clone carrying this T cell receptor beta chain. Antigen specificity is unknown. The data were taken from a study of CD8 T cells in ankylosing spondylitis. Study findings and constraints: Within matched ankylosing spondylitis synovial fluid, disease-linked clones were reportedly significantly enriched. Ankylosing spondylitis blood seemed to carry a telltale TCR beta motif made of several highly homologous variants. Clones that were linked to disease were CD8+ and were relatively rare in peripheral blood.

As the method for making TCR beta libraries, quantitative 5'-RACE with molecular barcodes was used. TCRdb analysed the 5' RACE reads with MiXCR anew, one entry per CDR3 protein. The sample lists roughly 670,000 distinct CDR3 sequences; 15% to 20% were seen once. Sequenced material: blood, either unsorted or a sorted T cell fraction (not recorded which). This clonotype was obtained from a male donor with ankylosing spondylitis.

The CDR3 loop reads CASSHRTGGKFPEAFF. The CDR3 nucleotides are TGTGCCAGCAGCCACAGGACAGGGGGCAAGTTTCCTGAAGCTTTCTTT. This chain connects TRBV7-9 to TRBJ1-1; TRBD1 matches at 11 bases. Germline trimming cut 5 bases from V and 6 bases from J; bases unmatched to any gene: 11. Germline V gene sequence: CDR1 SEHNR, CDR2 FQNEAQ (reference sequence). CDR3 size: 16 residues.